This note documents a single TCR beta chain sequence. Antigen: not known. PCR primers comprised 60 Vbeta and 13 Jbeta primers. Sequencing was performed with immunoSEQ multiplex PCR; in TCRdb, only in-frame clones are kept and a portion is missing. Counted here are 140,000 to 150,000 clones, 61% occurring once; the ten biggest clones make up around 1.9%. The data stem from a study of cytomegalovirus exposure and HLA in healthy donors. Donors had nominal health at sampling but likely had unrecorded immune exposures. Study results and limitations: A likely sequencing artifact accounted for one observed cluster of highly shared sequence variants. Earlier analysis looked at TCR beta V segments, and most were productive about 90% or about 30% of the time. A list of around 150 TCR beta chains associated with cytomegalovirus was given.

The receptor's source is a male donor in good health and CMV-seronegative. The sample was PBMCs.

CDR3 sequence reads: CASSLAGGANNEQFF. The CDR3 nucleotides are TGTGCCAGCAGTTTAGCGGGGGGGGCCAACAATGAGCAGTTCTTC. V is TRBV28 and J is TRBJ2-1; 9 bases fit TRBD2. Germline V gene lookup returns CDR1 MDHEN and CDR2 SYDVKM. The J segment lost 5 bases and the V segment lost 2 bases, leaving 4 bases of the junction unmatched. This CDR3 region has 15 residues.